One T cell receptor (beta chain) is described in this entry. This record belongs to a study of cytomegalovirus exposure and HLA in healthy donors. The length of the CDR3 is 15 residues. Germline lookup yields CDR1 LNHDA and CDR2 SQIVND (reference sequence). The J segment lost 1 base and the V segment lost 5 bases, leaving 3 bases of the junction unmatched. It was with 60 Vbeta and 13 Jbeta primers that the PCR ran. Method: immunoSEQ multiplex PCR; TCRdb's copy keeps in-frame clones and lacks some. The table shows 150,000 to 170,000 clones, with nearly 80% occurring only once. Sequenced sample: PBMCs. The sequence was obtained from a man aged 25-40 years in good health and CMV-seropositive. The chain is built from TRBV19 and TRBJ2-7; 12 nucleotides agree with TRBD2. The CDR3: CASSHLAGGSYEQYF. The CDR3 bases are TGTGCCAGTAGTCATCTAGCGGGAGGGTCCTACGAGCAGTACTTC.